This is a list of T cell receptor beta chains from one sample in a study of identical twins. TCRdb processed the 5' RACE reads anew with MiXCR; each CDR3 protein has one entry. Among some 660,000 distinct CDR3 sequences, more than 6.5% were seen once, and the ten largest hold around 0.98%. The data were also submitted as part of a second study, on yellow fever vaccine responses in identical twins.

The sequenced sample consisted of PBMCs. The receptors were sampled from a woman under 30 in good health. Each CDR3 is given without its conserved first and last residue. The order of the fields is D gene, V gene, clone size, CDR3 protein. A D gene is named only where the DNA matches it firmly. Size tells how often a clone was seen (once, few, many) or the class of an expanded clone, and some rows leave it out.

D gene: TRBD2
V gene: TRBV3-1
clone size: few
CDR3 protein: ASSHSRGGPGNEQF

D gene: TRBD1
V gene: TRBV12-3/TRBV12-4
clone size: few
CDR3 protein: ASSLVGQGGYT

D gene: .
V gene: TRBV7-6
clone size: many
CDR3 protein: ASSLKSYNEQF

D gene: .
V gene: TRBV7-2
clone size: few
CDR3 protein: ASSWVSTDTQY

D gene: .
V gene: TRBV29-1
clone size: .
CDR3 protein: SVVSTGGNGYT

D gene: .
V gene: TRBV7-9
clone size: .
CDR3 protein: ASSRSEEGYEQY

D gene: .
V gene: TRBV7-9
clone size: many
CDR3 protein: ASSLVGTWTLH

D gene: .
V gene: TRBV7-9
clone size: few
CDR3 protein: ASSSRRVSYEQY

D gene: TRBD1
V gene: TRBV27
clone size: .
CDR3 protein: ASSSEQGADTQY

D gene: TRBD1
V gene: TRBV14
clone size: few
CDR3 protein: ASSGRDSPTYEQY

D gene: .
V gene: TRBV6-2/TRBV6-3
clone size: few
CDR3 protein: ASSRGRLYEQY

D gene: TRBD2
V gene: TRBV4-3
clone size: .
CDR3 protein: ASSHGDRGGSYEQY

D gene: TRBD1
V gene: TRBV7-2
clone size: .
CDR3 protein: ASNDTDRGETQY

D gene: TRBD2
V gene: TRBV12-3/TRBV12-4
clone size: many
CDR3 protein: ASRDSGTSGYEQY

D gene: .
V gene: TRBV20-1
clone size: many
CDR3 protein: SARDPRYPSNEQF

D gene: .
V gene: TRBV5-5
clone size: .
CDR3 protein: ASSWGGGGTLNTEAF

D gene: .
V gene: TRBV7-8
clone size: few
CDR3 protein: ASSLTRQQY

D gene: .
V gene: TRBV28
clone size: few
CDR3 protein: ASSRTTGRETQY

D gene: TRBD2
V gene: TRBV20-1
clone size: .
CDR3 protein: SARGTSGLKGGETQY

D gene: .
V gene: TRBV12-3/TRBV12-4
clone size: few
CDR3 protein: ASSSLWESNSAGELF

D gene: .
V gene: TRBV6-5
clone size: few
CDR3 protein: ASSYSEGLQPQH

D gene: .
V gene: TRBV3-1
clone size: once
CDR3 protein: ATSQVVTGTQY

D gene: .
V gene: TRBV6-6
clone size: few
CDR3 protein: ASSYTNIQY

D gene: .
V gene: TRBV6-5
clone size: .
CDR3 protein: ASSYSGGSSREQY

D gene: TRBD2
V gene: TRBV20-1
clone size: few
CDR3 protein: SARDPIAGDLYEQY

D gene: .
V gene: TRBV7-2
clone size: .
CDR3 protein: ASSLARGEVREQY